The rows below give T cell receptor beta chains drawn from one sample of a study of cytomegalovirus exposure and HLA in healthy donors. TCRdb's table, derived via immunoSEQ multiplex PCR, lists solely in-frame clones and lacks some. In all, the sample yields tens of thousands of clones. What was sequenced was PBMCs. The receptors derive from a man aged 30-40 years in good health and CMV-seropositive. CDR3s include the opening cysteine and the closing phenylalanine or tryptophan. Each record gives: CDR3 protein, V gene, J gene, CDR3 length.

CDR3: CAWMTGNTEAFF
V: TRBV30
J: TRBJ1-1
length: 12

CDR3: CASSLRQGGAYGYTF
V: TRBV19
J: TRBJ1-2
length: 15

CDR3: CASSPQGNTGELFF
V: TRBV7-9
J: TRBJ2-2
length: 14

CDR3: CASSPGQRGTGELFF
V: TRBV19
J: TRBJ2-2
length: 15

CDR3: CASRLGRTGGYGYTF
V: TRBV7-2
J: TRBJ1-2
length: 15

CDR3: CASSLGADGYTF
V: TRBV5-1
J: TRBJ1-2
length: 12

CDR3: CAWSQGHVTNEKLFF
V: TRBV30
J: TRBJ1-4
length: 15

CDR3: CSVEETAGTEAFF
V: TRBV29-1
J: TRBJ1-1
length: 13

CDR3: CASSQNANYGYTF
V: TRBV7-3
J: TRBJ1-2
length: 13

CDR3: CSVAPQGERSYGYTF
V: TRBV29-1
J: TRBJ1-2
length: 15

CDR3: CASSYSGTPDGQYF
V: TRBV6-5
J: TRBJ2-7
length: 14

CDR3: CSVGDPSLPDTQYF
V: TRBV29-1
J: TRBJ2-3
length: 14

CDR3: CASSEAPIFRGNDNEQFF
V: TRBV6-1
J: TRBJ2-1
length: 18

CDR3: CASSLAVQETQYF
V: TRBV4-1
J: TRBJ2-5
length: 13

CDR3: CASSLPLDGYTF
V: TRBV7-9
J: TRBJ1-2
length: 12

CDR3: CASSELVYNEQFF
V: TRBV25-1
J: TRBJ2-1
length: 13

CDR3: CAWTPGLAGGSDNEQFF
V: TRBV30
J: TRBJ2-1
length: 17

CDR3: CASSQDPGLNQPQHF
V: TRBV4-1
J: TRBJ1-5
length: 15

CDR3: CASSPGGSSYEQYF
V: TRBV9
J: TRBJ2-7
length: 14

CDR3: CASSRFSNEQFF
V: TRBV14
J: TRBJ2-1
length: 12